This T cell receptor (beta chain) appears in the sequencing data of a study of beta chain features in type 1 diabetes. Overall study findings and caveats: When Type 1 diabetes patients were examined, their TCRB CDR3s proved moderately but significantly shorter in all four CD4+ subsets.

Sequenced material consisted of expressed TCRB transcripts (all of the isolated RNA was reverse transcribed). The method was immunoSEQ multiplex PCR; TCRdb's version includes in-frame clones alone and lacks a portion of them. The table records 970,000 or so clones, about 17% of them present only once. Regarding this clone: Its antigen is not known.

The clonotype originates from a woman aged 18-35 years in good health. Sequenced input: naive CD4+ T cells from blood.

Here the CDR3 reads CASSTQENTEAFF. CDR3 nucleotide sequence: TGTGCCAGCAGCACACAGGAGAACACTGAAGCTTTCTTT. The V call is TRBV7-9, the J call TRBJ1-1; maybe TRBD1 (5 bases). The CDR3 is 13 residues long. V gave up 5 bases and J gave up 1 base, with 8 bases separating them. In germline, CDR1 is SEHNR, CDR2 FQNEAQ (reference sequence).